This T cell receptor beta chain was sequenced during a study of naive and memory T cell subsets. Regarding the study as a whole: Naive repertoires, especially CD8, held a few larger clonotypes, possibly memory cells re-expressing CD45RA. Diversity fell and Gini index rose from naive through CM, EM, EMRA.

Both TRBC1 and TRBC2 were covered by a beta constant-region primer of two equimolar oligonucleotides. Four rounds of PCR amplified the ligated cDNA using nested alpha and beta constant-region primers plus SP2. MiXCR, applied by TCRdb to the UMI-ligation and nested PCR reads, yields one record per CDR3 protein. The repertoire holds over 110,000 distinct CDR3 sequences, with about a fifth as singletons. Per the germline V gene, CDR1 is SGHDT and CDR2 is YYEEEE. This CDR3 comprises 16 residues. Trimming left V 0 bases short and J 1 base short, with 13 bases between. This clonotype showed up many times. What it binds is unknown.

This chain joins TRBV5-6 and TRBJ1-1; possible D gene TRBD1, 5 bases. The sequenced material came from naive CD8+ T cells from blood. The sequence derives from a human donor in good health. Here the CDR3 DNA reads TGTGCCAGCAGCTTGGTTTCTGGGGCAGCGAACACTGAAGCTTTCTTT. It yields the protein CASSLVSGAANTEAFF.